This T cell receptor (beta chain) derives from a study of blood T cell repertoires in COVID-19. Study-wide background: Some COVID-19 samples were acute and others convalescent; all came from the United States, Italy and Spain. From T cells, B-cell-depleted T cells, or PBMCs came the material, which was cDNA or gDNA.

Source study methods: Reference gene primer amplification gave estimated nucleated cell counts. Assay used: immunoSEQ multiplex PCR; TCRdb lists only in-frame clones, some missing. Clone size and the V and J calls come from that table; the DNA yielded D and trimming. The sample consists of some 320,000 clones, over 75% of them appearing once. Germline-derived CDR1 and CDR2 are MNHEY and SVGAGI. The V gene end was trimmed by 6 bases and the J gene end by 4 bases; junction bases not matched to a gene: 7. This CDR3 spans 15 amino acids. The source of this sequence is a woman aged 45-65 years who had recovered from COVID-19. V and J are TRBV6-5 and TRBJ1-2, with TRBD1 identical over 11 bases. Sample: peripheral blood. CDR3 amino acids: CASSTTGTGGYGYTF. In nucleotides, the CDR3 is TGTGCCAGCAGCACGACCGGGACAGGGGGCTATGGCTACACCTTC.